A selection of T cell receptor beta chains follows, all from one sample in a study of early T cells in non-severe SARS-CoV-2 infection. TCRdb reprocessed the 5' RACE reads via MiXCR and lists one record per CDR3 protein. Among tens of thousands of distinct CDR3 sequences, 5.9% were seen once, and the ten largest hold about 3.4%. This material consisted of whole blood, taken at baseline. Every receptor here comes from an adult who was a healthcare worker with PCR-confirmed SARS-CoV-2 infection or an uninfected control (not recorded which). CDR3s include the opening cysteine and the closing phenylalanine or tryptophan. The order of the fields is clone size, V gene, CDR3 length, D gene, J gene, CDR3 DNA, CDR3 protein. D genes are given only for firm matches. Size tells how often a clone was seen (once, few, many) or the class of an expanded clone, and some rows leave it out.

abundance: -
v_gene: TRBV12-3/TRBV12-4
len: 15
d_gene: -
j_gene: TRBJ2-2
CDR3nt: TGTGCCAGCAGATTAGCGGTCCCGAACACCGGGGAGCTGTTTTTT
CDR3aa: CASRLAVPNTGELFF

abundance: -
v_gene: TRBV28
len: 12
d_gene: -
j_gene: TRBJ2-7
CDR3nt: TGTGCCAGCAGTACTGGACCGAGCACACAGTACTTC
CDR3aa: CASSTGPSTQYF

abundance: many
v_gene: TRBV20-1
len: 12
d_gene: -
j_gene: TRBJ2-5
CDR3nt: TGCAGTGGGGCTGGCTCCGTCGGGACCCAGTACTTC
CDR3aa: CSGAGSVGTQYF

abundance: many
v_gene: TRBV20-1
len: 14
d_gene: -
j_gene: TRBJ2-3
CDR3nt: TGCAGTGCTAGAGACCCTAGCTCGGCAGATACGCAGTATTTT
CDR3aa: CSARDPSSADTQYF

abundance: -
v_gene: TRBV5-1
len: 16
d_gene: -
j_gene: TRBJ2-2
CDR3nt: TGCGCCAGCAGCTTAAATGGGCAGGGGAGCACCGGGGAGCTGTTTTTT
CDR3aa: CASSLNGQGSTGELFF

abundance: many
v_gene: TRBV25-1
len: 18
d_gene: TRBD2
j_gene: TRBJ2-5
CDR3nt: TGTGCCAGCAGTGAAGGGCTAGCGGGAGGCCTAAATGAAGAGACCCAGTACTTC
CDR3aa: CASSEGLAGGLNEETQYF

abundance: -
v_gene: TRBV4-2
len: 15
d_gene: -
j_gene: TRBJ1-5
CDR3nt: TGTGCCAGCAGCCAAGATCTGAGCACCAATCAGCCCCAGCATTTT
CDR3aa: CASSQDLSTNQPQHF

abundance: few
v_gene: TRBV29-1
len: 15
d_gene: -
j_gene: TRBJ2-1
CDR3nt: TGCAGCGTTGAAGACCCCGGCAGGGACTACAATGAGCAGTTCTTC
CDR3aa: CSVEDPGRDYNEQFF

abundance: many
v_gene: TRBV5-4
len: 12
d_gene: -
j_gene: TRBJ2-7
CDR3nt: TGTGCCAGCAGCCGCGACCGATACGAGCAGTACTTC
CDR3aa: CASSRDRYEQYF

abundance: -
v_gene: TRBV12-3/TRBV12-4
len: 15
d_gene: TRBD2
j_gene: TRBJ2-2
CDR3nt: TGTGCCAGCAGTTTGTCGGGAGGCGCCACCGGGGAGCTGTTTTTT
CDR3aa: CASSLSGGATGELFF

abundance: few
v_gene: TRBV7-8
len: 15
d_gene: -
j_gene: TRBJ2-4
CDR3nt: TGTGCCAGCAGCACCAAGGGCGCGGCCAAAAACATTCAGTACTTC
CDR3aa: CASSTKGAAKNIQYF

abundance: many
v_gene: TRBV29-1
len: 12
d_gene: -
j_gene: TRBJ1-2
CDR3nt: TGCAGCGTTGATCAGGTGACCCATGGCTACACCTTC
CDR3aa: CSVDQVTHGYTF

abundance: many
v_gene: TRBV2
len: 15
d_gene: -
j_gene: TRBJ1-2
CDR3nt: TGTGCCAGCAGAAGGACCGGGGGGCACGACTATGGCTACACCTTC
CDR3aa: CASRRTGGHDYGYTF

abundance: many
v_gene: TRBV27
len: 16
d_gene: TRBD1
j_gene: TRBJ1-2
CDR3nt: TGTGCCAGCAGTCGGGGACAGGGGGCGCTGGGCTATGGCTACACCTTC
CDR3aa: CASSRGQGALGYGYTF

abundance: -
v_gene: TRBV6-2/TRBV6-3
len: 12
d_gene: -
j_gene: TRBJ2-7
CDR3nt: TGTGCCAGCAGTTACCGATCCTACGAGCAGTACTTC
CDR3aa: CASSYRSYEQYF

abundance: many
v_gene: TRBV11-2
len: 17
d_gene: -
j_gene: TRBJ2-1
CDR3nt: TGTGCCAGCCAAAACACAGGGGCGGGAGGATCCTACAATGAGCAGTTCTTC
CDR3aa: CASQNTGAGGSYNEQFF

abundance: few
v_gene: TRBV13
len: 14
d_gene: -
j_gene: TRBJ2-3
CDR3nt: TGTGCCAGCAGCTTAGTAGCGGGCACAGATACGCAGTATTTT
CDR3aa: CASSLVAGTDTQYF

abundance: -
v_gene: TRBV4-3
len: 15
d_gene: TRBD1
j_gene: TRBJ2-1
CDR3nt: TGCGCCAGCAGCCAAGGCCAGGGGGTGGACAATGAGCAGTTCTTC
CDR3aa: CASSQGQGVDNEQFF

abundance: few
v_gene: TRBV3-1
len: 13
d_gene: -
j_gene: TRBJ2-4
CDR3nt: TGTGCCAGCAGCTCCCAAGGGCGAGACATTCAGTACTTC
CDR3aa: CASSSQGRDIQYF

abundance: many
v_gene: TRBV29-1
len: 14
d_gene: -
j_gene: TRBJ1-2
CDR3nt: TGCAGCGTTGAAGACCGGGACGGAAACTATGGCTACACCTTC
CDR3aa: CSVEDRDGNYGYTF

abundance: many
v_gene: TRBV29-1
len: 13
d_gene: TRBD1
j_gene: TRBJ1-2
CDR3nt: TGCAGCGTTGCCGACAGGGTTCGGTATGGCTACACCTTC
CDR3aa: CSVADRVRYGYTF

abundance: few
v_gene: TRBV12-3/TRBV12-4
len: 15
d_gene: -
j_gene: TRBJ1-6
CDR3nt: TGTGCCAGCAGTTTAGGCGGGGGTCATAATTCACCCCTCCACTTT
CDR3aa: CASSLGGGHNSPLHF

abundance: many
v_gene: TRBV6-5
len: 17
d_gene: TRBD2
j_gene: TRBJ2-7
CDR3nt: TGTGCCAGCAGTTACTCGGCCGGGACTAGCGGGAACTACGAGCAGTACTTC
CDR3aa: CASSYSAGTSGNYEQYF

abundance: many
v_gene: TRBV28
len: 16
d_gene: TRBD1
j_gene: TRBJ1-2
CDR3nt: TGTGCCAGCCTCCCGGGACAGGGCTATTCTAACTATGGCTACACCTTC
CDR3aa: CASLPGQGYSNYGYTF

abundance: many
v_gene: TRBV19
len: 14
d_gene: -
j_gene: TRBJ1-2
CDR3nt: TGTGCCAGTAGTCTACACGAGCCCTACTATGGCTACACCTTC
CDR3aa: CASSLHEPYYGYTF

abundance: many
v_gene: TRBV19
len: 15
d_gene: -
j_gene: TRBJ2-1
CDR3nt: TGTGCCAGTACACTAGGCCCCGGGAGTCACAATGAGCAGTTCTTC
CDR3aa: CASTLGPGSHNEQFF

abundance: -
v_gene: TRBV27
len: 16
d_gene: TRBD2
j_gene: TRBJ2-2
CDR3nt: TGTGCCAGCAGTCCCAGGACTAGCGGGAGCACCGGGGAGCTGTTTTTT
CDR3aa: CASSPRTSGSTGELFF

abundance: many
v_gene: TRBV2
len: 17
d_gene: -
j_gene: TRBJ1-1
CDR3nt: TGTGCCAGCACCGAAAGACAAGGCAGGCATATGAACACTGAAGCTTTCTTT
CDR3aa: CASTERQGRHMNTEAFF

abundance: many
v_gene: TRBV11-2
len: 16
d_gene: -
j_gene: TRBJ1-5
CDR3nt: TGTGCCAGCAGCTTACGGGGAGACAATAGCAATCAGCCCCAGCATTTT
CDR3aa: CASSLRGDNSNQPQHF